This TCR beta chain was observed in a study of T-cell memory formation after mild COVID-19. This clonotype was counted at least ten times. Its antigen remains unknown. Trimming shortened V by 7 bases and J by 3 bases, and 15 bases separated the two germline ends. The CDR3 runs 14 residues. CDR1 and CDR2 from the germline V gene are MDHEN and SYDVKM. Study-level findings and limits: Those CD4+ clones that contracted were mainly in CM and EM (CD8+ ones in EMRA).

TCRdb called the 5' RACE reads again in MiXCR, with one record for every CDR3 protein. The sample shows 15,000 or so distinct CDR3 sequences, about 21% of them seen only once. The material sequenced was PBMCs or a T cell subset sorted from them (not recorded which). This receptor was identified in a man between 18 and 35 years old who had mild COVID-19 (a few samples of this study predate the infection). Cell type and time point are not known. The rearrangement links TRBV28 to TRBJ1-2; no clear D. CDR3 nucleotides: TGTGCCAGCACCACCTGGGCGATTCACTATGGCTACACCTTC. It yields the protein CASTTWAIHYGYTF.